This TCR beta chain was identified in a study of T cells in localized non-small cell lung cancer. Regarding the study as a whole: Adjacent lung tissue had a median roughly 55 of the top 100 clones found in the tumor.

In the case of this clone: What it binds is not known.

Profiling relied on immunoSEQ multiplex PCR, and the TCRdb table lists in-frame clones only, not all of them. Altogether approximately 4,000 clones are present, about 30% being singletons, with the ten largest covering about an eighth. V lost 7 bases, J lost 6 bases, and 10 bases stayed unmatched. Per germline, CDR1 MNHGY and CDR2 SAAAGT. The CDR3 sequence is 16 residues long. The TCR originated in a man aged 40-75 years with stage II lung adenocarcinoma. The rearrangement joins TRBV6-8 to TRBJ2-3, with 13 bases fitting TRBD2. The specimen was lung tumor tissue, collected before any cancer treatment. The CDR3: CASTEGTSGVVDTQYF. The CDR3 DNA follows: TGTGCCAGCACCGAAGGGACTAGCGGGGTAGTGGATACGCAGTATTTT.